Each of the 21 T cell receptor beta chains below was sequenced from the same sample in a study of blood T cells in healthy people across ages. A J-beta primer mix and a sample-barcoded 5' primer were used in a second PCR of about 7 to 11 cycles. TCRdb processed the 5' RACE reads anew with MiXCR; each CDR3 protein has one entry. The sample records hundreds of thousands of distinct CDR3 sequences, roughly 64% being singletons. Material: blood. The receptors here all came from a man younger than 40 in good health.

The chain recombines TRBV6-4 with TRBJ2-3; TRBD1 matches 10 bases. Germline V gene data show CDR1 as MRHNA and CDR2 as SNTAGT. The CDR3 loop spans 16 amino acids. With 4 bases clipped from V and 5 bases from J, the junction kept 9 bases outside the gene matches. This CDR3 is CASSVAGQGVGDTQYF. The CDR3 bases are TGTGCCAGCAGTGTGGCAGGACAGGGGGTAGGAGATACGCAGTATTTT.

This clonotype came up a few times. The CDR3 sequence: CAVRGTGGSYEQYF. CDR3 bases: TGTGCCGTTCGAGGGACAGGGGGCTCCTACGAGCAGTACTTC. The chain uses TRBV28 and TRBJ2-7; the match to TRBD1 covers 11 bases. Germline assignment: CDR1 MDHEN and CDR2 SYDVKM. V lost 11 bases and J lost 0; bases outside the gene matches: 6. There are 14 residues in the CDR3.

The gene calls are TRBV7-2 and TRBJ2-7; D may be TRBD1 or TRBD2 (5 bases each). Trimming removed 1 base from V and 5 bases from J, with 9 bases in between. Germline V gene sequence: CDR1 SGHTA, CDR2 FQGNSA. The CDR3 is 13 amino acids. CDR3 region: CTSSLVMGDEQYF. Here the CDR3 DNA reads TGTACCAGCAGCTTAGTGATGGGGGACGAGCAGTACTTC.

The V gene is TRBV4-1, the J gene TRBJ1-2, with D hard to call. The germline V gene encodes CDR1 MGHRA and CDR2 YSYEKL. The CDR3 has 14 amino acids. Trimming cost V 0 bases and J 2 bases, with 7 bases left between them. The CDR3 sequence is CASSQEPENYGYTF. DNA for the CDR3: TGCGCCAGCAGCCAAGAGCCAGAAAACTATGGCTACACCTTC.

The CDR3 reads CATSLPWGGDTRNEQFF. The DNA of the CDR3 is TGTGCCACCAGCCTTCCTTGGGGGGGGGATACCCGGAATGAGCAGTTCTTC. The genes are TRBV15 and TRBJ2-1, with 7 bases matching TRBD2. The CDR3 has 17 residues. Germline lookup yields CDR1 LNHNV and CDR2 YYDKDF (reference sequence). V lost 5 bases and J lost 7; bases outside the gene matches: 17.

The chain joins TRBV6-1 to TRBJ2-3; 13 nucleotides match TRBD2. Germline CDR1 and CDR2: MNHNS and SASEGT. V gave up 5 bases and J gave up 2 bases; unmatched junction bases: 7. The CDR3 totals 17 residues. The CDR3 coding sequence is TGTGCCAGCAGTCCTACACTAGCGGGAGGGAACACAGATACGCAGTATTTT. Protein: CASSPTLAGGNTDTQYF.

For the CDR3, the DNA is TGCAGTGCTAGCGCGGAGGGCCCCTACGGGCAGTACTTC. Protein sequence: CSASAEGPYGQYF. V gene TRBV20-1 combines with J gene TRBJ2-5; the D gene is possibly TRBD2 (6 bases). Trimming cost V 3 bases and J 11 bases, with 19 bases left between them. The germline CDR1 and CDR2 sequences are DFQATT and SNEGSKA (reference sequence). CDR3 length: 13 residues.

CDR3 sequence (DNA): TGTGCCACCAGCAGAGTAGGCCTACCCAGGAGCAATGAGCAGTTCTTC. This translates into CATSRVGLPRSNEQFF. The V and J genes are TRBV15 and TRBJ2-1; D not resolved. The length of the CDR3 is 16 residues. Germline CDR1 reads LNHNV; CDR2 reads YYDKDF (reference sequence). V was shortened by 1 base and J by 6 bases, with 16 bases between the two germline ends.

The chain is built from TRBV5-1 and TRBJ2-1; 7 nucleotides match TRBD1. Germline CDR1 is SGHRS and CDR2 is YFSETQ. CDR3 length: 13 amino acids. V lost 2 bases to trimming and J lost 15 bases; unmatched junction nucleotides: 11. In DNA form, the CDR3 reads TGCGCCAGCAGCTTATTAAGTCGGGACAGCTCGTTCTTC. Its translation: CASSLLSRDSSFF.

V is TRBV25-1 and J is TRBJ1-6; possibly TRBD1 for D (6 bases). The germline gives CDR1 MGHDK, CDR2 SYGVNS. The CDR3 extends over 15 amino acids. Trimming shortened V by 5 bases and J by 9 bases, and 17 bases separated the two germline ends. CDR3 region: CASSPRTAAGSPLHF. The CDR3 nucleotides are TGTGCCAGCAGTCCCCGGACAGCCGCCGGTTCACCCCTCCACTTT. Filled out from reference TRBV25-1 and TRBJ1-6, the complete variable domain reads EADIYQTPRYLVIGTGKKITLECSQTMGHDKMYWYQQDPGMELHLIHYSYGVNSTEKGDLSSESTVSRIRTEHFPLTLESARPSHTSQYLCASSPRTAAGSPLHFGNGTRLTVT.

The genes are TRBV4-3 and TRBJ2-5; D is possibly TRBD2 (5 bases). This CDR3 is built from 16 residues. Germline V gene sequence: CDR1 LGHNA, CDR2 YSLEER. Trimming took off 0 bases at V and 2 bases at J, with 13 bases between the two ends. The CDR3 loop is CASSQERERRQETQYF. DNA for the CDR3: TGCGCCAGCAGCCAAGAAAGGGAGCGGAGACAAGAGACCCAGTACTTC.

The chain carries TRBV4-1 and TRBJ1-5; perhaps TRBD1 as D (6 bases). V was clipped by 3 bases and J by 3 bases, with 18 bases between them. This CDR3 region has 17 residues. CDR1 and CDR2 (germline): MGHRA, YSYEKL. This CDR3 reads CASSHGLAGQPNQPQHF. The CDR3 nucleotides read TGCGCCAGCAGCCATGGCCTCGCAGGACAGCCCAATCAGCCCCAGCATTTT.

The chain couples TRBV7-2 to TRBJ1-5, with unresolved D. V gave up 1 base and J gave up 1 base, with 11 bases separating them. Looked up from germline, CDR1 is SGHTA and CDR2 is FQGNSA. This CDR3 has 16 amino acids. CDR3 sequence reads: CASSLVGGRSNQPQHF. The CDR3 coding sequence is TGTGCCAGCAGCTTAGTGGGCGGTAGGAGCAATCAGCCCCAGCATTTT. The whole variable domain, remainder taken from reference TRBV7-2 and TRBJ1-5, is GAGVSQSPSNKVTEKGKDVELRCDPISGHTALYWYRQSLGQGLEFLIYFQGNSAPDKSGLPSDRFSAERTGGSVSTLTIQRTQQEDSAVYLCASSLVGGRSNQPQHFGDGTRLSIL.

Note on this clonotype: Possible read error: a much larger clone is one base away. V is TRBV12-3 or TRBV12-4 and J is TRBJ2-4; D may be TRBD2 (6 bases). CDR3 length: 10 amino acids. The V gene lost 9 bases and the J gene lost 14 bases, with 14 bases spanning the gap. CDR3 DNA: TGTGCCAGATGGAGGAGGGGCGAGTACTTC. It codes for CARWRRGEYF.

CDR3 region: CASTFGRREVGYGYTF. CDR3 DNA: TGTGCCAGCACCTTCGGTCGTCGCGAGGTGGGCTATGGCTACACCTTC. The chain links TRBV12-3 or TRBV12-4 to TRBJ1-2; D unresolved. The CDR3 contains 16 residues. V was pared by 7 bases and J by 4 bases, with 22 bases between.

The chain uses TRBV20-1 and TRBJ1-6, with a weak D call TRBD1 (5 bases). CDR1 and CDR2 (germline): DFQATT, SNEGSKA (reference sequence). V dropped 6 bases and J dropped 7 bases, with 13 bases sitting between them. The CDR3 spans 13 residues. CDR3 in amino acids: CSAPAGGNSPLHF. The CDR3 region has the DNA TGCAGTGCGCCCGCCGGGGGAAATTCACCCCTCCACTTT.

This chain joins TRBV27 and TRBJ2-5; perhaps TRBD2 as D (5 bases). The J call could be wrong; TRBJ2-7 is a better fit for the DNA end. This CDR3 region has 13 residues. The germline V gene has CDR1 MNHEY and CDR2 SMNVEV (reference sequence). The CDR3 sequence: CASSSTRGYEQYF. In DNA, the CDR3 is TGTGCCAGCAGTTCTACCCGGGGCTACGAGCAGTACTTC.

This clonotype was observed a handful of times. The chain employs TRBV4-2 and TRBJ1-2; unclear D gene. V lost 0 bases and J 5 bases, leaving 13 bases between the germline ends. Germline CDR1 and CDR2: LGHNA and YNFKEQ. The CDR3 spans 15 residues. CDR3 amino acids: CASSQENSYNYGYTF. The CDR3 nucleotides are TGTGCCAGCAGCCAAGAAAACAGCTACAATTATGGCTACACCTTC.

This sequence joins TRBV29-1 and TRBJ2-7, with 10 positions matching TRBD2. V shed 4 bases, J shed 0 bases, and the junction held 9 bases outside the gene matches. The germline CDR1 and CDR2 sequences are SQVTM and ANQGSEA. The CDR3 covers 16 residues. The DNA for the CDR3 is TGCAGCGTTGTTCTGTATCTAGCGGGAGTCTCCTACGAGCAGTACTTC. This sequence encodes CSVVLYLAGVSYEQYF.

The chain combines TRBV12-3 or TRBV12-4 with TRBJ1-6; 9 positions agree with TRBD1. The CDR3 extends over 15 amino acids. J was trimmed by 9 bases and V by 5 bases; bases with no gene match: 8. For the CDR3, the DNA is TGTGCCAGCAGTCCCCGGGACAGGGATGGTTCACCCCTCCACTTT. Translated: CASSPRDRDGSPLHF.

The chain couples TRBV24-1 to TRBJ2-1, with 11 bases lining up with TRBD2. The CDR3 consists of 16 residues. Losses at the gene ends were 4 bases for V and 6 bases for J; bases not matched to a gene: 7. Germline V gives CDR1 KGHDR, CDR2 SFDVKD. The CDR3 loop is CATSDSDTSGSNEQFF. CDR3 sequence (DNA): TGTGCCACCAGTGACTCAGACACTAGCGGGAGCAATGAGCAGTTCTTC.